This T cell receptor (beta chain) derives from a study of T cell repertoires in cytomegalovirus infection. Overall study context: Based on public TCR beta signatures, there were indications of CMV infection and of a matching HLA type.

One entry per CDR3 protein results from TCRdb running MiXCR on the reads. Of about 530,000 distinct CDR3 sequences in the sample, about 30% were seen once. The specimen sequenced was PBMCs. The receptor's source is a human donor in good health (CMV status not recorded). Some clones in this sample may be carry-over from other donors' samples.

CDR3 in amino acids: CATTGNEKLFF. CDR3 sequence (DNA): TGTGCCACCACGGGGAATGAAAAACTGTTTTTT. This rearrangement joins TRBV28 to TRBJ1-4; unclear D gene. The germline V gene has CDR1 MDHEN and CDR2 SYDVKM. The CDR3 runs to 11 residues. The germline V and J ends were trimmed by 10 bases and 5 bases, with 8 bases remaining between them.